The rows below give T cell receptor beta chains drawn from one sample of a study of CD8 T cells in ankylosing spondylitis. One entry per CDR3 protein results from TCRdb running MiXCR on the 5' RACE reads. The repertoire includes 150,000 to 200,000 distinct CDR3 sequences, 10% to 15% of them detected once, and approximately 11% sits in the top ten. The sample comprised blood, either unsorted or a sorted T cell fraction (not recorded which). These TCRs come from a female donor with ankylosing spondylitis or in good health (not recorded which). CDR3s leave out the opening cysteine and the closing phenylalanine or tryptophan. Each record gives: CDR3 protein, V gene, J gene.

ASSLNVVGEQY	TRBV7-3	TRBJ2-7
ASSLSPPDFYEQY	TRBV27	TRBJ2-7
ASSQASGAVGTF	TRBV4-1	TRBJ1-1
ASSESSGDYEQY	TRBV7-3	TRBJ2-7
ASSLGETGELF	TRBV5-6	TRBJ2-2
ASSRTGANTEAF	TRBV4-1	TRBJ1-1
ASRGNRGQSSYNEQF	TRBV28	TRBJ2-1
ASSPRRDNYGYT	TRBV18	TRBJ1-2
SVEVGNSYEQY	TRBV29-1	TRBJ2-7
ASSWGLLAGSTDTQY	TRBV5-1	TRBJ2-3
SAGPSGRASAQF	TRBV20-1	TRBJ2-1
ASSLGTSDLDTQY	TRBV5-1	TRBJ2-3
ASSHPGSVYNEQF	TRBV5-1	TRBJ2-1
AWSVGDGYGYT	TRBV30	TRBJ1-2
ATSRGERTTDTQY	TRBV15	TRBJ2-3
ASSVGQGGGYEQY	TRBV7-9	TRBJ2-7
ASSPGGAVNTEAF	TRBV28	TRBJ1-1
AISEQRERTYEQY	TRBV10-3	TRBJ2-7
ASEDRGDTQY	TRBV12-3/TRBV12-4	TRBJ2-3
ASSLSFVYNEQF	TRBV6-1	TRBJ2-1
ASSLSKRVETQY	TRBV5-1	TRBJ2-5
ASSPWTANYT	TRBV12-3/TRBV12-4	TRBJ1-2
ASSLGGQGYDEQF	TRBV11-2	TRBJ2-1
ASGGAQPQH	TRBV27	TRBJ1-5
AWKRPGSNTDTQY	TRBV30	TRBJ2-3
SASPASGILDTQY	TRBV20-1	TRBJ2-3
ASSMLPNTEAF	TRBV19	TRBJ1-1
ASSFWGQGSNYGYT	TRBV5-1	TRBJ1-2
ASSVGAGGLYEQY	TRBV9	TRBJ2-7
ASSGRSDDEQF	TRBV18	TRBJ2-1
ASSATGRGGYT	TRBV7-2	TRBJ1-2
ASSSLAGGPVADTQY	TRBV28	TRBJ2-3
ASSLAFEGTQY	TRBV7-2	TRBJ2-5
ASTMGLAGADTQY	TRBV7-9	TRBJ2-3
ASSLEGPGVGSPLH	TRBV7-2	TRBJ1-6
ASSLWTSFNEQF	TRBV3-1	TRBJ2-1
ASSLRKTRDTQY	TRBV27	TRBJ2-3
ASSLDQGEQY	TRBV11-2	TRBJ2-7
ASSRASGQNTQY	TRBV7-2	TRBJ2-3
ASSPSSGDEQY	TRBV28	TRBJ2-7
SAISNLNEQF	TRBV20-1	TRBJ2-1
ASSLDPRDAEAF	TRBV12-3/TRBV12-4	TRBJ1-1
ASSGGRQDTEAF	TRBV28	TRBJ1-1
ASSLVGGSGQETQY	TRBV7-7	TRBJ2-5
ASSLSDRWYEQY	TRBV12-3/TRBV12-4	TRBJ2-7
SASERDSMDTQY	TRBV20-1	TRBJ2-3
ASSFDSSSTDTQY	TRBV7-2	TRBJ2-3
ASSLGATGDRTEAF	TRBV5-1	TRBJ1-1
AWRAGANTEAF	TRBV30	TRBJ1-1
ASSPGSTGNTIY	TRBV3-1	TRBJ1-3